This T cell receptor (beta chain) stems from a study of regulatory T cells in long-lasting Graves disease. Study-wide findings and caveats: Sample size, which was small, may have reduced accuracy. Gene preferences differed: TRBV28, TRBJ1-2, TRBJ2-5 in persistent cases.

Trimming pared 0 bases from V and 8 bases from J, leaving 14 bases between. The germline V gene encodes CDR1 LGHNA and CDR2 YSLEER. The CDR3 contains 15 residues. With regard to this clonotype: The antigen remains undetermined.

In building TCR beta libraries, iRepertoire HTBI primers were used together with Arm-PCR of CDR3 regions. TCRdb analysed the multiplex PCR reads with MiXCR anew, one entry per CDR3 protein. Counted here are approximately 460,000 distinct CDR3 sequences, around 17% occurring once; the ten biggest clones make up about 10%. Time point given: newly diagnosed GD, antithyroid drugs for less than 3 months. PBMCs provided the RNA from which the TCR library was made. The EDTA tubes were filled with 8.5 to 9.5 milliliters of drawn peripheral blood. This same sample was also taken into another study, of T cells in Graves' hyperthyroidism and ophthalmopathy.

This TCR derives from a woman younger than 45 with Graves disease. The sequencing used peripheral blood mononuclear cells (PBMCs), collected at new diagnosis, from a patient treated with antithyroid drugs. This chain connects TRBV4-3 to TRBJ2-4; possibly TRBD1 for D (5 bases). In DNA form, the CDR3 reads TGCGCCAGCAGCCAAGAACCCCCCAGGGCGGACATTCAGTACTTC. Translating gives CASSQEPPRADIQYF.